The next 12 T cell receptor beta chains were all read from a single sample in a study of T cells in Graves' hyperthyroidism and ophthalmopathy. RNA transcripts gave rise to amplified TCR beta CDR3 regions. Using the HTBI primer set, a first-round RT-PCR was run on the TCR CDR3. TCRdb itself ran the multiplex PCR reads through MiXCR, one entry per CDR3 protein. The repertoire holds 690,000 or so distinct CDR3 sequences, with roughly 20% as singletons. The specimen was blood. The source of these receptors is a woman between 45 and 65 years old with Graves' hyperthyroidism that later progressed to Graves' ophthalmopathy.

CDR3 bases: TGCGCCAGCAGCCTTACCTTAGCGGGGGCCCCCACAGATACGCAGTATTTT. It codes for CASSLTLAGAPTDTQYF. The chain employs TRBV5-1 and TRBJ2-3, with 9 positions matching TRBD2. Unmatched junction bases numbered 11, after V lost 4 bases and J lost 2 bases. The CDR3 covers 17 residues. Germline values: CDR1 SGHRS, CDR2 YFSETQ.

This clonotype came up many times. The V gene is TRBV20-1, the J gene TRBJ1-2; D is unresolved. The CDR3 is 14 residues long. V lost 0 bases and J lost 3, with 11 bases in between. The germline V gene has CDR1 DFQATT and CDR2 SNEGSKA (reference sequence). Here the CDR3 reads CSAREAGSDYGYTF. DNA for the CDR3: TGCAGTGCTAGAGAGGCAGGTTCCGACTATGGCTACACCTTC.

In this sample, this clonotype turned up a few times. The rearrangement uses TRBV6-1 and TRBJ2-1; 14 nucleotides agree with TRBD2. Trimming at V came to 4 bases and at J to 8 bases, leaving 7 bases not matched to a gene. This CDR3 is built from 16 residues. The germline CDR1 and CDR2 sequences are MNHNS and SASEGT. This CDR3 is CASSVSGTSGRYEQFF. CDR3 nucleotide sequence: TGTGCCAGCAGTGTCTCCGGGACTAGCGGGAGATATGAGCAGTTCTTC.

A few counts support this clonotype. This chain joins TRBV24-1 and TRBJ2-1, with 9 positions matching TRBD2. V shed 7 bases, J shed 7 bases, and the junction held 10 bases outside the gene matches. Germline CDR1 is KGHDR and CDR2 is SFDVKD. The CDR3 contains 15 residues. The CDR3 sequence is CATSRTSVSGNEQFF. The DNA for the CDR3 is TGTGCCACCAGCCGGACTAGCGTTTCGGGGAATGAGCAGTTCTTC.

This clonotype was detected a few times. The CDR3 is CASSQTGRGSTDTQYF. The CDR3 DNA reads as TGTGCCAGCAGCCAAACGGGGCGGGGGAGCACAGATACGCAGTATTTT. The rearrangement links TRBV3-1 to TRBJ2-3; the match to TRBD2 covers 7 bases. Per the germline V gene, CDR1 is LGHDT and CDR2 is YNNKEL (reference sequence). The CDR3 loop spans 16 amino acids. The V segment lost 2 bases and the J segment 0 bases; nucleotides outside the gene matches: 5.

CDR3 coding DNA: TGTGCCAGTAGTTCAGACAGGGTGAAAGGCAATGAGCAGTTCTTC. This translates into CASSSDRVKGNEQFF. This chain joins TRBV19 and TRBJ2-1; 7 nucleotides line up with TRBD1. Germline trimming cut 5 bases from V and 6 bases from J; bases unmatched to any gene: 10. This CDR3 region has 15 residues. Germline V gene lookup returns CDR1 LNHDA and CDR2 SQIVND (reference sequence).

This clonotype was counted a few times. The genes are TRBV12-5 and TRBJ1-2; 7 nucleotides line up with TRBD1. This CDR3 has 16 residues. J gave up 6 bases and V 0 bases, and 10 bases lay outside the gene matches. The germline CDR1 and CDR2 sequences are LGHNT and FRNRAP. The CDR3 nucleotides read TGTGCTAGTGGTTTGGTACTCGACAGGGCAGGGAATGGCTACACCTTC. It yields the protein CASGLVLDRAGNGYTF.

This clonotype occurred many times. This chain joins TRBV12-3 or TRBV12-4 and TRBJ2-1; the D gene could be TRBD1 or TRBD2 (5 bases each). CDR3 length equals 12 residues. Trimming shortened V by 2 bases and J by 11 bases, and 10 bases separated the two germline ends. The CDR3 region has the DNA TGTGCCAGCAGTTTAAACTGGGGGAAGCAGTTCTTC. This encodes CASSLNWGKQFF.

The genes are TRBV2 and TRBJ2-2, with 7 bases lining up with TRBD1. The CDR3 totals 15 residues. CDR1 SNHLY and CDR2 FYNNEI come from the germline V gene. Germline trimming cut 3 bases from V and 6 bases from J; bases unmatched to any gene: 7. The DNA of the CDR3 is TGTGCCAGCAGTGAGGCAGGGGGTCTTTCCGGGGAGCTGTTTTTT. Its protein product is CASSEAGGLSGELFF.

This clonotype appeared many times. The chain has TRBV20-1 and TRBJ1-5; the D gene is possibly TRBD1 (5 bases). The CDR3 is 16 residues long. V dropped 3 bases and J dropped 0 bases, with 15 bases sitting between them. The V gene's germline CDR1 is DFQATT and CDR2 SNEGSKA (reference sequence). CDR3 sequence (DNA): TGCAGTGCTAGGGGGCGATCCGAGTATAGCAATCAGCCCCAGCATTTT. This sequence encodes CSARGRSEYSNQPQHF.

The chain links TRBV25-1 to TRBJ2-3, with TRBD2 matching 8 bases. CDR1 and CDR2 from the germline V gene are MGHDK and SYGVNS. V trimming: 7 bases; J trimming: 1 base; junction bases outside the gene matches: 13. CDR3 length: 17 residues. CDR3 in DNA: TGTGCCAGCAATCCTGACCCCGGGGGGGCCGGCACAGATACGCAGTATTTT. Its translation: CASNPDPGGAGTDTQYF.

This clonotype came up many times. This CDR3 reads CASSPEGGNYGYTF. The CDR3, as DNA: TGCGCCAGCAGCCCCGAAGGGGGAAACTATGGCTACACCTTC. The rearrangement uses TRBV5-1 and TRBJ1-2; a possible D gene is TRBD1 (6 bases). Trimming removed 4 bases from V and 2 bases from J, with 12 bases in between. Germline loops: CDR1 SGHRS, CDR2 YFSETQ. CDR3 length: 14 residues.